This is a list of T cell receptor beta chains from one sample in a study of beta chain features in type 1 diabetes. This table comes from immunoSEQ multiplex PCR, and its TCRdb copy is limited to in-frame clones, with some not included. The table shows approximately 360,000 clones, with around 12% occurring only once. Source material: naive CD4+ T cells from blood. The receptor source for this set is a woman aged 18-29 years with type 1 diabetes. Each CDR3 is given with its conserved first and last residue. A clone size is listed for some rows: how often the clone was seen (once, few, many), or a class if it is expanded.

abundance: few
j_gene: TRBJ1-4
v_gene: TRBV20-1
CDR3aa: CSLDYNEKLFF

abundance: few
j_gene: TRBJ2-3
v_gene: TRBV11-2
CDR3aa: CASSLYWSSGRPPDTQYF

abundance: few
j_gene: TRBJ2-2
v_gene: TRBV30
CDR3aa: CAWTRRWTIAGGNTGELFF

abundance: few
j_gene: TRBJ1-6
v_gene: TRBV9
CDR3aa: CASSPRVESPLHF

abundance: .
j_gene: TRBJ2-7
v_gene: TRBV7-9
CDR3aa: CASSSRVGQGGYEQYF

abundance: few
j_gene: TRBJ2-1
v_gene: TRBV4-3
CDR3aa: CASSRGGTSGSGEQFF

abundance: .
j_gene: TRBJ2-3
v_gene: TRBV7-6
CDR3aa: CASSLQGALADTQYF

abundance: few
j_gene: TRBJ1-5
v_gene: TRBV2
CDR3aa: CASSDEQGSNQPQHF

abundance: few
j_gene: TRBJ2-3
v_gene: TRBV29-1
CDR3aa: CSVALTGDTDTQYF

abundance: few
j_gene: TRBJ2-5
v_gene: TRBV7-2
CDR3aa: CASSSEGGTQYF

abundance: .
j_gene: TRBJ2-1
v_gene: TRBV7-9
CDR3aa: CASSSPLRRGIYNEQFF